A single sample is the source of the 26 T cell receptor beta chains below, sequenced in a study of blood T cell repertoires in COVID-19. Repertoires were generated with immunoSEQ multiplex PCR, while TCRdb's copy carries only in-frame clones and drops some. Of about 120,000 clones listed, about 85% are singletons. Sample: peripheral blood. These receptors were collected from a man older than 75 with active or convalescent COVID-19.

This CDR3 reads CASSSGQGNQPQHF. DNA of the CDR3: TGCGCCAGCAGCTCAGGACAGGGCAATCAGCCCCAGCATTTT. The chain combines TRBV5-1 with TRBJ1-5, with TRBD1 matching 7 bases. Germline CDR1 SGHRS, CDR2 YFSETQ. The CDR3 is 14 residues long. V lost 3 bases to trimming and J lost 2 bases; unmatched junction nucleotides: 2.

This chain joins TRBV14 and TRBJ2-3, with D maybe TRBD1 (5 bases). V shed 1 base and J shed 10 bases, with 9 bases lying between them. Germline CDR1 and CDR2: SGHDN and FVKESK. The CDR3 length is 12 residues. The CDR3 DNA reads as TGTGCCAGCAGCCAAGTACAGGTAGCGCAGTATTTT. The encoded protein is CASSQVQVAQYF.

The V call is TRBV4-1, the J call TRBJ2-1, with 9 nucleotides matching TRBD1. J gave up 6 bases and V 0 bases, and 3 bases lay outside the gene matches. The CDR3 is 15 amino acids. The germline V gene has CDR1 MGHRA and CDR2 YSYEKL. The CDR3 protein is CASSQEGGQGNEQFF. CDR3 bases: TGCGCCAGCAGCCAAGAAGGGGGACAGGGCAATGAGCAGTTCTTC.

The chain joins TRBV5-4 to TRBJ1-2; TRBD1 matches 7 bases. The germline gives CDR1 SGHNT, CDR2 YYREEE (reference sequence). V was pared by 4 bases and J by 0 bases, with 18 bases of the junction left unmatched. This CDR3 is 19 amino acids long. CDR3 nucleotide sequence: TGTGCCAGCAGCCTTGACAGGGCCGAAACCGGCAGGACTAACTATGGCTACACCTTC. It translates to CASSLDRAETGRTNYGYTF.

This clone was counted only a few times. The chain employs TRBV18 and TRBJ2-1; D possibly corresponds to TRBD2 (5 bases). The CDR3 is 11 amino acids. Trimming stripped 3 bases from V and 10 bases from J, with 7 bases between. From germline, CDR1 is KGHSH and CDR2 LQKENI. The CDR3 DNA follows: TGTGCCAGCTCACCTACGGGAGAGCAGTTCTTC. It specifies CASSPTGEQFF. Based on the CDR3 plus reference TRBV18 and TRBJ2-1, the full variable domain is NAGVMQNPRHLVRRRGQEARLRCSPMKGHSHVYWYRQLPEEGLKFMVYLQKENIIDESGMPKERFSAEFPKEGPSILRIQQVVRGDSAAYFCASSPTGEQFFGPGTRLTVL.

In DNA, the CDR3 is TGTGCCAGCAGCTTTTCCTCGGCAGGGAACACTGAAGCTTTCTTT. Translation: CASSFSSAGNTEAFF. V is TRBV7-6 and J is TRBJ1-1; no firm D call. Trimming took off 3 bases at V and 1 base at J, with 12 bases between the two ends. The CDR3 contains 15 residues. Germline CDR1 and CDR2: SGHVS and FNYEAQ.

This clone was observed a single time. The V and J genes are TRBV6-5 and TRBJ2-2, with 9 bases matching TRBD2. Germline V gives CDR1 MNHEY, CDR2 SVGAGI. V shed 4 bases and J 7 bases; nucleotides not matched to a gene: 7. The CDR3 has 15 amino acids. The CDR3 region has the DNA TGTGCCAGCAGTTCTCCGGGACTAGCCGGCGGGGAGCTGTTTTTT. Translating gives CASSSPGLAGGELFF.

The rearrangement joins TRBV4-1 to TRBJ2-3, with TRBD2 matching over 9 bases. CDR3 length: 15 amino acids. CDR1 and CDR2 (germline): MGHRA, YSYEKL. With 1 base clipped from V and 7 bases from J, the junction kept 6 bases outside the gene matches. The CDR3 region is CASSQGGGADYTQYF. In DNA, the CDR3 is TGCGCCAGCAGCCAAGGCGGGGGGGCCGATTATACGCAGTATTTT.

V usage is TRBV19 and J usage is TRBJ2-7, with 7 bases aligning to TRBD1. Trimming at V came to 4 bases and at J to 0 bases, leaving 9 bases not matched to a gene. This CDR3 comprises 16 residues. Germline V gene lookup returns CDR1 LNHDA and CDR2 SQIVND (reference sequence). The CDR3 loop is CASSTSYGTDSYEQYF. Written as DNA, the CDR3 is TGTGCCAGTAGTACCTCCTACGGGACAGACTCCTACGAGCAGTACTTC.

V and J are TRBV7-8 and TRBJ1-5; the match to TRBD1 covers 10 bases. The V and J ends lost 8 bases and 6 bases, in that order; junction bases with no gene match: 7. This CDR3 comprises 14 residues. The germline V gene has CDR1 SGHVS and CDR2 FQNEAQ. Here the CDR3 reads CASGQGVAVQPQHF. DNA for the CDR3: TGTGCCAGCGGACAGGGGGTTGCGGTTCAGCCCCAGCATTTT.

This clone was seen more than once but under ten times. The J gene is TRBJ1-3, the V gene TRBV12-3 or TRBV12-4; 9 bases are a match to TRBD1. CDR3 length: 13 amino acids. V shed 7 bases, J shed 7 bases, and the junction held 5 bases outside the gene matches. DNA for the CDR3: TGTGCCAGCACCCCAGGACAGGGGAACACCATATATTTT. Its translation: CASTPGQGNTIYF.

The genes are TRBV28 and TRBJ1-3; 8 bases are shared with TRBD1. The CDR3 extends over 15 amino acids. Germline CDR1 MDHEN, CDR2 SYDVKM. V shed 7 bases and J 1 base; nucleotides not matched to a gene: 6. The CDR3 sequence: CASTSWDRSGNTIYF. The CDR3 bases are TGTGCCAGCACCTCGTGGGACAGGTCTGGAAACACCATATATTTT.

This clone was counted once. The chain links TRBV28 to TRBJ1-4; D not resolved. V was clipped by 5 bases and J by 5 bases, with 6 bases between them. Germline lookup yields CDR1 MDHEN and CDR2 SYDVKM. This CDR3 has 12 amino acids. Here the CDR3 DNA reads TGTGCCAGCAGTGAGCCCAATGAAAAACTGTTTTTT. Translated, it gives CASSEPNEKLFF.

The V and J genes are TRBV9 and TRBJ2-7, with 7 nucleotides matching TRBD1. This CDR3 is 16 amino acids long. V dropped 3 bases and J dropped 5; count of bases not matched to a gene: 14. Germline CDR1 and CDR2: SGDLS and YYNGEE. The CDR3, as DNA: TGTGCCAGCAGCGAACATACAGGGGTGGGCTCGGACGAGCAGTACTTC. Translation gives CASSEHTGVGSDEQYF.

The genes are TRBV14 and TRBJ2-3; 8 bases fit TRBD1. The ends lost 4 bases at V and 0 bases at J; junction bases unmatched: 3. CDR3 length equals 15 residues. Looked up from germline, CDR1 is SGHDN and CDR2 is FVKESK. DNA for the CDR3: TGTGCCAGCAGCCCTCGGGACAGGAGCACAGATACGCAGTATTTT. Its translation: CASSPRDRSTDTQYF.

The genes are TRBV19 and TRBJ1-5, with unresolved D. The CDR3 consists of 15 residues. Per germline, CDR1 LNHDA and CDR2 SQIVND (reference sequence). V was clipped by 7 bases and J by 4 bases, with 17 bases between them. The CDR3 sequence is CASTVAAMENQPQHF. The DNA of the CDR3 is TGTGCCAGTACAGTGGCGGCGATGGAAAATCAGCCCCAGCATTTT. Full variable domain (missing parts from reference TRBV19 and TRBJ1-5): DGGITQSPKYLFRKEGQNVTLSCEQNLNHDAMYWYRQDPGQGLRLIYYSQIVNDFQKGDIAEGYSVSREKKESFPLTVTSAQKNPTAFYLCASTVAAMENQPQHFGDGTRLSIL.

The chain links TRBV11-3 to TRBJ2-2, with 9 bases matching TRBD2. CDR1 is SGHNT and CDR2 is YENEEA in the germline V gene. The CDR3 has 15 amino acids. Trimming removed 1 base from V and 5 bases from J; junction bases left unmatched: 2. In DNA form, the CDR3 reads TGTGCCAGCAGCTTAGGCCTAGCGGGGACCGGGGAGCTGTTTTTT. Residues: CASSLGLAGTGELFF.

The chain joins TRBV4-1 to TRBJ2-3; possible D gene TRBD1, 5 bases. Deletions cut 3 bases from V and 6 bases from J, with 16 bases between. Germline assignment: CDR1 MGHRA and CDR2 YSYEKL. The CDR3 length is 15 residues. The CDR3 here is CASSQIRQTQDTQYF. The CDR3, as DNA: TGCGCCAGCAGCCAGATAAGACAGACCCAGGATACGCAGTATTTT.

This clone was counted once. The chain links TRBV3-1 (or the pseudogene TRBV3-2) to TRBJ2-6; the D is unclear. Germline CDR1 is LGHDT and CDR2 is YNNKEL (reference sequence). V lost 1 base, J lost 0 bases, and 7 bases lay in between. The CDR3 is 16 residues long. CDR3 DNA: TGTGCCAGCAGCCAAGGCGGATCCTCTGGGGCCAACGTCCTGACTTTC. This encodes CASSQGGSSGANVLTF.

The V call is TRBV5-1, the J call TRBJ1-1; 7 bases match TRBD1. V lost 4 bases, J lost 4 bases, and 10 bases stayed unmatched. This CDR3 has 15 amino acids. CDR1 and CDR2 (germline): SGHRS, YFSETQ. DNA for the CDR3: TGCGCCAGCAGCCTCGACAGGGCGGAAGGCACTGAAGCTTTCTTT. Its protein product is CASSLDRAEGTEAFF.

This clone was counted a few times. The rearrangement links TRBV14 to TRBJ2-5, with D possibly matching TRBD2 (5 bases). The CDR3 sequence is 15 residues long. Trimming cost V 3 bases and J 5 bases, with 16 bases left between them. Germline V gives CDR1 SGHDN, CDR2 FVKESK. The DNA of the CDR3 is TGTGCCAGCAGCCACCGTTGGGCTAGCTACGAGACCCAGTACTTC. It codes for CASSHRWASYETQYF.

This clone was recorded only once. CDR3 DNA sequence: TGTGCCAGCAGTTACAAAGCCATTGCTAGGATTTGGCCCCAGCATTTT. Its protein product is CASSYKAIARIWPQHF. The chain uses TRBV6-2 or TRBV6-3 and TRBJ1-5; no clear D gene. V shed 2 bases and J shed 9 bases, with 20 bases lying between them. Germline values: CDR1 MNHEY, CDR2 SVGEGT. The CDR3 extends over 16 amino acids.

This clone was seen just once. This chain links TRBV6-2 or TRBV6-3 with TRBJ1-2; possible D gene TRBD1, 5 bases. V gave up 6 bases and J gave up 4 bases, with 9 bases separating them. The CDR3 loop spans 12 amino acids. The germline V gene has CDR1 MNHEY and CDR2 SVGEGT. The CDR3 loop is CASSPRVYGYTF. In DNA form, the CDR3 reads TGTGCCAGCAGCCCCAGGGTCTATGGCTACACCTTC.

CDR3 protein: CSVKRGGTDTQYF. The CDR3 coding sequence is TGCAGCGTCAAGCGGGGGGGTACAGATACGCAGTATTTT. The V and J genes are TRBV29-1 and TRBJ2-3; 10 bases agree with TRBD2. The germline V gene has CDR1 SQVTM and CDR2 ANQGSEA. Losses at the gene ends were 6 bases for V and 3 bases for J; bases not matched to a gene: 3. This CDR3 has 13 amino acids.

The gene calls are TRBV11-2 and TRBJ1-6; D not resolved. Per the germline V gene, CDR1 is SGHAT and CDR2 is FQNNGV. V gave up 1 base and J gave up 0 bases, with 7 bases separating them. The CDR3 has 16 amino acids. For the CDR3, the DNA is TGTGCCAGCAGCTTAGCCGAGGGCTCCTATAATTCACCCCTCCACTTT. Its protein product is CASSLAEGSYNSPLHF.

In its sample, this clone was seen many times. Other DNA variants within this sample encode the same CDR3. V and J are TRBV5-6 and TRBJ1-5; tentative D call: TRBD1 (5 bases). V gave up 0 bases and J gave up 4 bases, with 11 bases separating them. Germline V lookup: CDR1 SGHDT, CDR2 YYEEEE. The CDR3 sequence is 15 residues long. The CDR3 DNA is TGTGCCAGCAGCTTGGACGGGGGGTTGAATCAGCCCCAGCATTTT. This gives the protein CASSLDGGLNQPQHF.